This entry features one T cell receptor beta chain sequence. The source of the sample is a study of blood T cell repertoires in COVID-19. About the study: There were acute and convalescent COVID-19 samples, and they came from the United States, Italy and Spain. T cells, B-cell-depleted T cells, or PBMCs provided the cDNA or gDNA that served as material.

As handled by the study authors: By means of reference gene primer amplification, nucleated cell counts were estimated. Profiled with immunoSEQ multiplex PCR; TCRdb holds only in-frame clones, not every one. Clonal size and the V and J genes are those of that table, whereas D and trimming came from the DNA. Found here are roughly 150,000 clones, roughly 80% of them singletons; the top ten hold approximately 10%. The CDR3 sequence is 15 residues long. Germline V lookup: CDR1 MNHEY, CDR2 SVGAGI. Trimming pared 8 bases from V and 0 bases from J, leaving 11 bases between. The receptor comes from a man between 70 and 80 years old with active or convalescent COVID-19. The chain couples TRBV6-5 to TRBJ2-6; no clear D. Specimen: peripheral blood. The CDR3: CASQITVSGANVLTF. For the CDR3, the DNA is TGTGCCAGCCAAATCACAGTCTCTGGGGCCAACGTCCTGACTTTC.